Following are 25 T cell receptor beta chains from one sample sequenced in a study of regulatory T cells in long-lasting Graves disease. TCR beta libraries were built with iRepertoire HTBI primers and Arm-PCR of CDR3 regions. A single record per CDR3 protein comes from TCRdb applying MiXCR to the multiplex PCR reads. The sample lists about 540,000 distinct CDR3 sequences, approximately 15% seen once, with roughly 10% in the top ten. The time point was: newly diagnosed GD, antithyroid drugs for less than 3 months. Following extraction of RNA from PBMCs, that RNA was used to make the TCR library. This sample was also put to use in a study of T cells in Graves' hyperthyroidism and ophthalmopathy.

The source material was peripheral blood mononuclear cells (PBMCs), sampled at new diagnosis, from a patient treated with antithyroid drugs. These receptors all stem from a man under 40 with Graves disease.

The genes are TRBV19 and TRBJ2-4; a possible D gene is TRBD1 (5 bases). The CDR3 covers 16 residues. Trimming stripped 5 bases from V and 2 bases from J, with 16 bases between. CDR1 LNHDA and CDR2 SQIVND come from the germline V gene (reference sequence). The chain's CDR3 is CASSSRQPVPKNIQYF. The CDR3 DNA reads TGTGCCAGTAGTTCCCGACAGCCTGTCCCCAAAAACATTCAGTACTTC.

Only a few counts were recorded for this clonotype. V usage is TRBV9 and J usage is TRBJ2-2; 7 bases map to TRBD1. J was trimmed by 5 bases and V by 3 bases; bases with no gene match: 7. Germline loops: CDR1 SGDLS, CDR2 YYNGEE. The CDR3 loop spans 15 amino acids. The CDR3 DNA is TGTGCCAGCAGCGAACAGGGGAGTCGGACCGGGGAGCTGTTTTTT. Translating it yields CASSEQGSRTGELFF.

This clonotype was seen more than once but under ten times. This chain uses TRBV7-9 with TRBJ1-1; D ambiguous. The length of the CDR3 is 14 residues. V was pared by 3 bases and J by 5 bases, with 13 bases between. The germline CDR1 and CDR2 sequences are SEHNR and FQNEAQ (reference sequence). CDR3 sequence reads: CASSFTRDSTEAFF. The CDR3 coding sequence is TGTGCCAGCAGCTTTACCCGGGATTCTACTGAAGCTTTCTTT.

This chain connects TRBV15 to TRBJ2-1, with 10 positions matching TRBD2. The CDR3 runs 17 residues. Germline CDR1 reads LNHNV; CDR2 reads YYDKDF (reference sequence). V was clipped by 7 bases and J by 4 bases; unmatched bases: 13. The CDR3 nucleotides are TGTGCCACCAAACCCGACGGGCTAGCGGGAGTGTACAATGAGCAGTTCTTC. Encoded protein: CATKPDGLAGVYNEQFF.

This clonotype was observed at least ten times. The rearrangement joins TRBV7-3 to TRBJ2-1; 14 bases match TRBD2. The CDR3 loop spans 19 amino acids. The ends lost 5 bases at V and 8 bases at J; junction bases unmatched: 17. Germline CDR1 is SGHTA and CDR2 is FQGTGA. The chain's CDR3 is CASSIPGTSGRRFPDEQFF. As DNA, the CDR3 is TGTGCCAGCAGCATCCCCGGGACTAGCGGGAGACGGTTTCCGGATGAGCAGTTCTTC.

The chain couples TRBV5-1 to TRBJ2-2; 8 bases match TRBD1. J was trimmed by 8 bases and V by 0 bases; bases with no gene match: 6. CDR1 is SGHRS and CDR2 is YFSETQ in the germline V gene. CDR3 size: 15 residues. CDR3 amino acids: CASSLEQGALGELFF. CDR3 in DNA: TGCGCCAGCAGCTTGGAGCAGGGGGCGCTGGGGGAGCTGTTTTTT.

As to this clonotype: A much larger clone lies a single base off, so this may be a read error. The chain links TRBV2 to TRBJ2-1; tentatively, D is TRBD1 or TRBD2 (5 bases each). This CDR3 contains 13 residues. The V gene's germline CDR1 is SNHLY and CDR2 FYNNEI. Trimming cost V 3 bases and J 10 bases, with 13 bases left between them. For the CDR3, the DNA is TGTGCCAGCAGTGACGGGGCCTCCTACGAGCAGTTCTTC. The encoded protein is CASSDGASYEQFF.

Comments on this clonotype: A read error is possible here, since a much larger clone lies one base away. The CDR3 does not end in the conserved phenylalanine or tryptophan, so this is likely a read error. V usage is TRBV6-1 and J usage is TRBJ1-1; 8 bases agree with TRBD1. Trimming cost V 7 bases and J 1 base; bases outside gene matches: 5. The CDR3 totals 14 residues. Germline CDR1 and CDR2: MNHNS and SASEGT. DNA of the CDR3: TGTGCCAGCAAAAGACAGGGGAGGAACACTGAAGCTTTCATT. This codes for CASKRQGRNTEAFI.

The rearrangement links TRBV5-1 to TRBJ2-3, with D perhaps given as TRBD1 or TRBD2 (5 bases each). The germline CDR1 and CDR2 sequences are SGHRS and YFSETQ. V lost 0 bases, J lost 0 bases, and 14 bases lay in between. This CDR3 has 17 residues. CDR3 region: CASSLAAGTASTDTQYF. DNA for the CDR3: TGCGCCAGCAGCTTGGCGGCCGGGACGGCTAGCACAGATACGCAGTATTTT.

Ten or more counts support this clonotype. The chain has TRBV10-3 and TRBJ1-1; the match to TRBD1 covers 9 bases. The germline gives CDR1 ENHRY, CDR2 SYGVKD. This CDR3 region has 15 residues. Losses at the gene ends were 8 bases for V and 4 bases for J; bases not matched to a gene: 11. The CDR3 sequence is CAIRPGTGRVTEAFF. The DNA of the CDR3 is TGTGCCATCCGTCCCGGGACAGGGAGAGTCACTGAAGCTTTCTTT.

This clonotype has a handful of counts. The V and J genes are TRBV7-9 and TRBJ1-5; maybe TRBD1 (6 bases). Germline CDR1 SEHNR, CDR2 FQNEAQ (reference sequence). The CDR3 is made up of 17 amino acids. Trimming pared 1 base from V and 0 bases from J, leaving 13 bases between. CDR3 sequence: CASSLGRGGLSNQPQHF. DNA of the CDR3: TGTGCCAGCAGCTTAGGTAGGGGGGGACTTAGCAATCAGCCCCAGCATTTT. The entire variable domain, with the rest obtained from reference TRBV7-9 and TRBJ1-5, is as follows: DTGVSQNPRHKITKRGQNVTFRCDPISEHNRLYWYRQTLGQGPEFLTYFQNEAQLEKSRLLSDRFSAERPKGSFSTLEIQRTEQGDSAMYLCASSLGRGGLSNQPQHFGDGTRLSIL.

This clonotype has ten or more counts. The rearrangement links TRBV5-1 to TRBJ2-2; 7 nucleotides align to TRBD2. There are 17 residues in the CDR3. V was clipped by 2 bases and J by 4 bases; unmatched bases: 11. Germline CDR1 SGHRS, CDR2 YFSETQ. The CDR3 nucleotides are TGCGCCAGCAGCTTTGGGGCGGGGGTTTTCGGCACCGGGGAGCTGTTTTTT. It specifies CASSFGAGVFGTGELFF.

In this sample, this clonotype turned up many times. The chain is built from TRBV5-1 and TRBJ1-2, with D uncertain. This CDR3 comprises 15 residues. The V end lost 4 bases, the J end lost 0 bases, and 13 bases lay between the germline ends. Per germline, CDR1 SGHRS and CDR2 YFSETQ. CDR3 sequence (DNA): TGCGCCAGCAGCCAGGAGGTCGGGGCTAACTATGGCTACACCTTC. Its protein is CASSQEVGANYGYTF.

As for this clonotype: A much larger clone lies one base from this, so it may be a read error. This sequence joins TRBV20-1 and TRBJ2-1; 8 bases fit TRBD2. Germline V gene data show CDR1 as DFQATT and CDR2 as SNEGSKA (reference sequence). CDR3 length: 15 amino acids. With V trimmed by 0 bases and J by 10 bases, 11 bases remained unmatched. The CDR3 sequence is CSARDSTSGSYEQFF. The CDR3 DNA reads as TGCAGTGCTAGAGATAGCACTAGCGGTTCCTACGAGCAGTTCTTC.

Many counts were recorded for this clonotype. This chain uses TRBV29-1 with TRBJ1-2; no definite D call. V shed 4 bases and J shed 2 bases, with 5 bases lying between them. The CDR3 consists of 11 residues. Germline lookup yields CDR1 SQVTM and CDR2 ANQGSEA. CDR3 loop: CSVASNYGYTF. Written as DNA, the CDR3 is TGCAGCGTTGCGTCCAACTATGGCTACACCTTC. Based on the CDR3 plus reference TRBV29-1 and TRBJ1-2, the full variable domain is SAVISQKPSRDICQRGTSLTIQCQVDSQVTMMFWYRQQPGQSLTLIATANQGSEATYESGFVIDKFPISRPNLTFSTLTVSNMSPEDSSIYLCSVASNYGYTFGSGTRLTVV.

This clonotype came up once. This sequence joins TRBV18 and TRBJ1-4; D remains ambiguous. Deletions cut 11 bases from V and 2 bases from J, with 6 bases between. The CDR3 covers 11 residues. The V gene's germline CDR1 is KGHSH and CDR2 LQKENI. The CDR3: CAPLTNEKLFF. The CDR3 coding sequence is TGTGCCCCTCTGACTAATGAAAAACTGTTTTTT.

The chain combines TRBV20-1 with TRBJ2-3; D not certain. Germline V gives CDR1 DFQATT, CDR2 SNEGSKA (reference sequence). V dropped 0 bases and J dropped 4 bases, with 5 bases sitting between them. This CDR3 contains 12 residues. The CDR3 protein is CSARDRPDTQYF. CDR3 DNA: TGCAGTGCTAGAGATCGGCCAGATACGCAGTATTTT.

This clonotype turned up a few times. The chain joins TRBV4-1 to TRBJ2-2, with D perhaps TRBD1 or TRBD2 (6 bases each). CDR1 is MGHRA, CDR2 YSYEKL, per germline. Deletions cut 10 bases from V and 6 bases from J, with 18 bases between. This CDR3 region has 14 residues. The CDR3 here is CATRGWEAPGELFF. CDR3 nucleotides: TGCGCCACCAGGGGATGGGAGGCCCCCGGGGAGCTGTTTTTT.

This chain connects TRBV2 to TRBJ2-3; D may be TRBD1 or TRBD2 (7 bases each). The CDR3 is made up of 15 amino acids. V lost 5 bases and J lost 4, with 16 bases in between. Per germline, CDR1 SNHLY and CDR2 FYNNEI. The CDR3 DNA is TGTGCCAGCAGTAATGGCAGGGGGGGGGCAGATACGCAGTATTTT. Its translation: CASSNGRGGADTQYF. The full variable domain, with the rest looked up from reference TRBV2 and TRBJ2-3, is EPEVTQTPSHQVTQMGQEVILRCVPISNHLYFYWYRQILGQKVEFLVSFYNNEISEKSEIFDDQFSVERPDGSNFTLKIRSTKLEDSAMYFCASSNGRGGADTQYFGPGTRLTVL.

V usage is TRBV5-4 and J usage is TRBJ2-5, with 8 positions matching TRBD2. Per the germline V gene, CDR1 is SGHNT and CDR2 is YYREEE (reference sequence). This CDR3 contains 16 residues. V lost 0 bases and J lost 4; bases outside the gene matches: 8. CDR3 nucleotide sequence: TGTGCCAGCAGCTTGGGAGGTCCTCGGGAGGGAGAGACCCAGTACTTC. Translated: CASSLGGPREGETQYF. Using reference TRBV5-4 and TRBJ2-5 for the parts outside the CDR3, the full variable domain is ETGVTQSPTHLIKTRGQQVTLRCSSQSGHNTVSWYQQALGQGPQFIFQYYREEENGRGNFPPRFSGLQFPNYSSELNVNALELDDSALYLCASSLGGPREGETQYFGPGTRLLVL.

This clonotype showed up many times. This chain joins TRBV7-2 and TRBJ2-3, with TRBD2 matching 7 bases. Germline lookup yields CDR1 SGHTA and CDR2 FQGNSA. V lost 1 base to trimming and J lost 4 bases; unmatched junction nucleotides: 2. This CDR3 comprises 14 residues. The chain's CDR3 is CASSLELAADTQYF. Here the CDR3 DNA reads TGTGCCAGCAGCTTAGAGCTAGCGGCAGATACGCAGTATTTT.

This clonotype was observed a handful of times. The chain recombines TRBV27 with TRBJ2-7; the D gene could be TRBD1 or TRBD2 (5 bases each). This CDR3 has 15 amino acids. V gave up 6 bases and J gave up 0 bases, with 15 bases separating them. Germline loops: CDR1 MNHEY, CDR2 SMNVEV (reference sequence). CDR3 loop: CASRPWDGSSYEQYF. CDR3 sequence (DNA): TGTGCCAGCAGACCCTGGGACGGTAGCTCCTACGAGCAGTACTTC.

The chain couples TRBV7-2 to TRBJ2-5; D call uncertain. Germline V CDR1 and CDR2: SGHTA, FQGNSA. CDR3 size: 14 residues. V shed 2 bases and J shed 3 bases, with 10 bases lying between them. CDR3 coding DNA: TGTGCCAGCAGCTTAATAGAGCAGAAAGAGACCCAGTACTTC. Residues: CASSLIEQKETQYF.

This clonotype was recorded many times. The rearrangement links TRBV27 to TRBJ1-1, with TRBD1 identical over 8 bases. The CDR3 contains 15 residues. Germline trimming cut 6 bases from V and 4 bases from J; bases unmatched to any gene: 10. Per the germline V gene, CDR1 is MNHEY and CDR2 is SMNVEV (reference sequence). CDR3 protein: CASRPLRTGPTEAFF. CDR3 coding DNA: TGTGCCAGCAGACCCCTCCGGACAGGGCCCACTGAAGCTTTCTTT.

This clonotype was detected many times. This chain uses TRBV7-9 with TRBJ2-7, with no clear D. The CDR3 is 12 residues long. Per germline, CDR1 SEHNR and CDR2 FQNEAQ (reference sequence). The CDR3 reads CAPSLYTGEQYF. The CDR3 coding sequence is TGTGCTCCCAGCTTGTACACTGGCGAGCAGTACTTC.